The following is a T cell receptor (beta chain) sequence with its context. The table came from immunoSEQ multiplex PCR; TCRdb's copy has only in-frame clones and leaves some out. Here the sample spans 95,000 to 100,000 clones, more than 90% being singletons. This record belongs to a study of technical replicates of blood from several donors. V lost 4 bases, J lost 2 bases, and 2 bases lay in between. CDR3 length: 11 residues. Per germline, CDR1 SGHVS and CDR2 FNYEAQ. V usage is TRBV7-6 and J usage is TRBJ2-5; no clear D. The sequencing sample was made of T cells isolated from PBMCs. The TCR originated in a human donor in good health. The chain's CDR3 is CASSSQETQYF. In DNA, the CDR3 is TGTGCCAGCAGCTCGCAAGAGACCCAGTACTTC.